Presented here are 24 T cell receptor beta chains from one specimen sequenced in a study of T cell responses to AZD1222 COVID-19 vaccine. Some clones are missing from TCRdb's copy, which holds only in-frame ones; the method was immunoSEQ multiplex PCR. This sample has 95,000 to 100,000 clones, with about nine tenths found just once. This specimen was peripheral blood, taken on day 0 of AZD1222 vaccination. These receptor sequences come from an adult in good health.

This rearrangement joins TRBV7-9 to TRBJ2-1; D is possibly TRBD1 (6 bases). V lost 5 bases to trimming and J lost 7 bases, with 24 bases between them. The CDR3 has 17 amino acids. Germline CDR1 reads SEHNR; CDR2 reads FQNEAQ (reference sequence). The CDR3 DNA reads TGTGCCAGCAGCGTCTCGTTGGGTAGCCCCCAGGGGAATGAGCAGTTCTTC. This codes for CASSVSLGSPQGNEQFF.

The CDR3 protein is CASSRVALGSYEQYF. CDR3 nucleotide sequence: TGTGCCAGCAGCCGGGTTGCCTTGGGGTCCTACGAGCAGTACTTC. The V gene is TRBV6-5, the J gene TRBJ2-7; D gene unclear. This CDR3 region has 15 residues. Trimming took 6 bases from V and 1 from J, leaving 16 bases between them. Germline V gene lookup returns CDR1 MNHEY and CDR2 SVGAGI.

The chain is built from TRBV19 and TRBJ1-2, with D tentatively TRBD1 (5 bases). V gave up 2 bases and J gave up 3 bases, with 10 bases separating them. The CDR3 runs to 14 residues. Germline V gene sequence: CDR1 LNHDA, CDR2 SQIVND (reference sequence). In nucleotides, the CDR3 is TGTGCCAGTAGTATAATCGACAGACACTATGGCTACACCTTC. This encodes CASSIIDRHYGYTF.

The chain is built from TRBV27 and TRBJ2-7, with 11 bases aligning to TRBD2. The germline V gene encodes CDR1 MNHEY and CDR2 SMNVEV (reference sequence). The J segment lost 5 bases and the V segment lost 3 bases, leaving 6 bases of the junction unmatched. The CDR3 totals 15 residues. CDR3 in amino acids: CASSLSSGGADEQYF. The CDR3 DNA reads TGTGCCAGCAGTTTGAGTAGCGGGGGGGCGGACGAGCAGTACTTC.

The chain joins TRBV28 to TRBJ2-7; D possibly corresponds to TRBD1 (5 bases). The V end was cut by 5 bases, the J end by 4 bases, with 15 bases between. This CDR3 spans 14 amino acids. CDR1 is MDHEN, CDR2 SYDVKM, per germline. This CDR3 is CASSPDRVEYEQYF. The CDR3 nucleotides read TGTGCCAGCAGTCCAGACAGAGTGGAATACGAGCAGTACTTC.

This clone occurred a few times. V gene TRBV4-1 combines with J gene TRBJ2-6; 7 bases align to TRBD1. V lost 1 base, J lost 0 bases, and 15 bases stayed unmatched. The CDR3 contains 21 residues. Germline V gene lookup returns CDR1 MGHRA and CDR2 YSYEKL. CDR3 DNA sequence: TGCGCCAGCAGCCAAGGCCCACCTCGACAGGGAATTCCCTCTGGGGCCAACGTCCTGACTTTC. It translates to CASSQGPPRQGIPSGANVLTF.

V gene TRBV9 combines with J gene TRBJ1-2; tentative D call: TRBD1 (5 bases). Deletions cut 0 bases from V and 8 bases from J, with 20 bases between. The CDR3 spans 16 residues. Germline V gene sequence: CDR1 SGDLS, CDR2 YYNGEE. The CDR3 DNA is TGTGCCAGCAGCGTAGACGTCGCAGGGACCTTGGGCGGCTACACCTTC. This codes for CASSVDVAGTLGGYTF.

In its sample, this clone was seen once. The V and J genes are TRBV30 and TRBJ1-1; 7 positions match TRBD1. CDR3 length: 11 amino acids. In germline, CDR1 is GTSNPN, CDR2 SVGIG (reference sequence). V was clipped by 3 bases and J by 12 bases; unmatched bases: 7. The CDR3, as DNA: TGTGCCTGGAGCCGGGACAGTCAAACTTTCTTT. As protein: CAWSRDSQTFF.

The chain employs TRBV28 and TRBJ1-5; D gene uncertain. The CDR3 spans 15 residues. CDR1 is MDHEN, CDR2 SYDVKM, per germline. Trimming shortened V by 8 bases and J by 0 bases, and 14 bases separated the two germline ends. CDR3 sequence: CASSPRSDSNQPQHF. As DNA, the CDR3 is TGTGCCAGCTCCCCTCGATCAGATAGCAATCAGCCCCAGCATTTT.

DNA for the CDR3: TGTGCCAGCACCTGGACAGCGAACACTGAAGCTTTCTTT. Amino acids: CASTWTANTEAFF. The chain recombines TRBV28 with TRBJ1-1, with D perhaps TRBD1 (6 bases). The germline V gene has CDR1 MDHEN and CDR2 SYDVKM. The CDR3 consists of 13 residues. V gave up 7 bases and J gave up 1 base, with 10 bases separating them.

This clone has only a few counts. V is TRBV2 and J is TRBJ2-1; 13 bases are a match to TRBD2. Germline CDR1 is SNHLY and CDR2 is FYNNEI. J was trimmed by 8 bases and V by 8 bases; bases with no gene match: 18. The CDR3 totals 18 residues. The CDR3: CASSPGLAGSMEGHEQFF. CDR3 coding DNA: TGTGCCAGCTCGCCGGGACTAGCGGGGAGTATGGAGGGGCATGAGCAGTTCTTC. Variable domain in full (rest from reference TRBV2 and TRBJ2-1): EPEVTQTPSHQVTQMGQEVILRCVPISNHLYFYWYRQILGQKVEFLVSFYNNEISEKSEIFDDQFSVERPDGSNFTLKIRSTKLEDSAMYFCASSPGLAGSMEGHEQFFGPGTRLTVL.

The chain carries TRBV7-2 and TRBJ1-1; D gene uncertain. The CDR3 runs 13 residues. V lost 3 bases, J lost 4 bases, and 9 bases lay in between. Germline V gene data show CDR1 as SGHTA and CDR2 as FQGNSA. CDR3 in amino acids: CASSLRAGTEAFF. The CDR3 DNA sequence: TGTGCCAGCAGCTTGAGAGCGGGCACTGAAGCTTTCTTT.

This clone was counted between two and nine times. Other DNA sequences in the sample encode the same CDR3. The rearrangement joins TRBV28 to TRBJ1-1; TRBD1 matches at 8 bases. The V and J ends lost 6 bases and 1 base, in that order; junction bases with no gene match: 7. The CDR3 covers 15 residues. Germline values: CDR1 MDHEN, CDR2 SYDVKM. The CDR3 sequence: CASSPGGQENTEAFF. CDR3 sequence (DNA): TGTGCCAGCAGCCCTGGGGGACAGGAGAACACTGAAGCTTTCTTT.

This clone was seen only once. The chain is built from TRBV7-8 and TRBJ2-2; D unclear. This CDR3 has 16 residues. The V gene's germline CDR1 is SGHVS and CDR2 FQNEAQ. Trimming pared 0 bases from V and 0 bases from J, leaving 8 bases between. CDR3 coding DNA: TGTGCCAGCAGCTTAGCCGAACCCTCGAACACCGGGGAGCTGTTTTTT. Translation: CASSLAEPSNTGELFF. The entire variable domain, with the rest obtained from reference TRBV7-8 and TRBJ2-2, is as follows: GAGVSQSPRYKVAKRGQDVALRCDPISGHVSLFWYQQALGQGPEFLTYFQNEAQLDKSGLPSDRFFAERPEGSVSTLKIQRTQQEDSAVYLCASSLAEPSNTGELFFGEGSRLTVL.

The V and J genes are TRBV1 and TRBJ2-2; TRBD2 is the table's D call, not checked against the DNA. TRBV1 is labeled a pseudogene. This CDR3 is built from 16 residues. The CDR3: CTSSQDPREPAGELFF. CDR3 sequence (DNA): TGCACCAGCAGCCAAGATCCGAGGGAGCCGGCCGGGGAGCTGTTTTTT.

This rearrangement joins TRBV6-1 to TRBJ1-2, with a weak D call TRBD1 (5 bases). The V gene lost 3 bases and the J gene lost 4 bases, with 12 bases spanning the gap. The length of the CDR3 is 14 residues. Germline lookup yields CDR1 MNHNS and CDR2 SASEGT. CDR3 in amino acids: CASSEGGTIYGYTF. CDR3 nucleotides: TGTGCCAGCAGTGAGGGCGGGACTATCTATGGCTACACCTTC.

V gene TRBV5-1 combines with J gene TRBJ1-1; D is uncertain. CDR3 size: 13 residues. Deletions cut 7 bases from V and 4 bases from J, with 14 bases between. CDR1 is SGHRS and CDR2 is YFSETQ in the germline V gene. The CDR3 DNA is TGCGCCAGCGGAGACACCCCGGGCACTGAAGCTTTCTTT. Protein sequence: CASGDTPGTEAFF.

This clone was picked up a small number of times. The chain is built from TRBV18 and TRBJ1-1; D is undetermined. Germline loops: CDR1 KGHSH, CDR2 LQKENI. The V end lost 3 bases, the J end lost 1 base, and 12 bases lay between the germline ends. The CDR3 runs to 15 residues. The CDR3 is CASSPVSDTNTEAFF. In nucleotides, the CDR3 is TGTGCCAGCTCACCGGTATCCGATACGAACACTGAAGCTTTCTTT.

In this sample, this clone turned up once. The V gene is TRBV2, the J gene TRBJ2-1, with D unclear. The germline V gene encodes CDR1 SNHLY and CDR2 FYNNEI. V was pared by 7 bases and J by 0 bases, with 4 bases between. This CDR3 has 12 amino acids. The CDR3 bases are TGTGCCAGCACCGGCTCCTACAATGAGCAGTTCTTC. Its translation is CASTGSYNEQFF.

The CDR3 here is CASSLAPGPTGELFF. CDR3 nucleotide sequence: TGTGCCAGCAGCTTGGCCCCCGGGCCCACCGGGGAGCTGTTTTTT. This chain connects TRBV5-4 to TRBJ2-2; no reliable D call. V lost 0 bases, J lost 4 bases, and 10 bases lay in between. Germline-derived CDR1 and CDR2 are SGHNT and YYREEE (reference sequence). CDR3 length: 15 amino acids.

Remarks on this clone: Additional DNA sequences in this sample encode the identical CDR3. J is TRBJ1-2 and V is TRBV9; D gene uncertain. Trimming shortened V by 0 bases and J by 4 bases, and 4 bases separated the two germline ends. CDR1 is SGDLS, CDR2 YYNGEE, per germline. The length of the CDR3 is 12 residues. CDR3 amino acids: CASSVDSYGYTF. For the CDR3, the DNA is TGTGCCAGCAGCGTAGATAGCTATGGCTACACCTTC.

The CDR3 spells CASTTRTVYGYTF. The CDR3 DNA reads TGTGCCAGCACGACCCGGACAGTCTATGGCTACACCTTC. The gene calls are TRBV2 and TRBJ1-2; maybe TRBD1 (6 bases). Trimming pared 7 bases from V and 4 bases from J, leaving 13 bases between. The CDR3 is 13 residues long. Germline lookup yields CDR1 SNHLY and CDR2 FYNNEI.

The V and J genes are TRBV28 and TRBJ1-4; D is undetermined. CDR1 MDHEN and CDR2 SYDVKM come from the germline V gene. Trimming cost V 2 bases and J 7 bases, with 11 bases left between them. CDR3 length: 14 amino acids. CDR3 DNA sequence: TGTGCCAGCAGTTTAGTGGGTACGGCTGAAAAACTGTTTTTT. Amino acid sequence: CASSLVGTAEKLFF.

This chain uses TRBV7-7 with TRBJ2-1; TRBD1 aligns across 10 bases. J gave up 3 bases and V 4 bases, and 3 bases lay outside the gene matches. The CDR3 runs to 15 residues. Germline CDR1 reads SSHAT; CDR2 reads FNYEAQ (reference sequence). The CDR3 DNA is TGTGCCAGCAGCTCCGGGACAGGGGTCTACAATGAGCAGTTCTTC. It is translated as CASSSGTGVYNEQFF.